The present TCR beta chain was sequenced within a study of blood T cell repertoires in COVID-19. The germline CDR1 and CDR2 sequences are SGHRS and YFSETQ. CDR3 length equals 16 residues. The protocol was immunoSEQ multiplex PCR, while the TCRdb copy is restricted to in-frame clones and leaves out a portion. In the table there are fewer than 350,000 clones, 88% of which are singletons. This chain links TRBV5-1 with TRBJ2-6, with a tentative D call TRBD2 (7 bases). This clonotype originated in a woman aged 60-75 years in a cohort exposed to, infected with or recovered from COVID-19 (not recorded which). The sample comprised PBMCs or T cells enriched from blood (not recorded which). CDR3 bases: TGCCCCCCCCGCGACCGGGGGCGGGGGGGGGCCAACGTCCTGACTTTC. Protein: CPPRDRGRGGANVLTF.